A selection of T cell receptor beta chains follows, all from one sample in a study of cytomegalovirus exposure and HLA in healthy donors. The assay was immunoSEQ multiplex PCR, and TCRdb's table has in-frame clones only and misses some. The sample includes 100,000 to 150,000 clones, about three quarters of them seen just once. Source material: PBMCs. All receptors come from a young man in good health and CMV-seronegative. Each CDR3 is given with its conserved first and last residue. A D gene is named only where the DNA matches it firmly. Clone size appears in some rows only: once, few, many, or a class for an expanded clone.

abundance: .; v_gene: TRBV5-5; j_gene: TRBJ2-7; d_gene: .; CDR3aa: CASSFLVKYEQYF; CDR3nt: TGTGCCAGCAGCTTCCTAGTTAAATACGAGCAGTACTTC
abundance: .; v_gene: TRBV7-6; j_gene: TRBJ1-5; d_gene: TRBD1; CDR3aa: CASSLGQGAQPQHF; CDR3nt: TGTGCCAGCAGCTTAGGACAGGGGGCTCAGCCCCAGCATTTT
abundance: few; v_gene: TRBV5-4; j_gene: TRBJ2-3; d_gene: TRBD2; CDR3aa: CASSRSGRTPTDTQYF; CDR3nt: TGTGCCAGCAGCCGTAGCGGGCGCACTCCCACAGATACGCAGTATTTT
abundance: .; v_gene: TRBV6-5; j_gene: TRBJ2-1; d_gene: .; CDR3aa: CASSLRVELINEQFF; CDR3nt: TGTGCCAGCAGCCTTAGAGTCGAACTTATCAATGAGCAGTTCTTC
abundance: once; v_gene: TRBV5-1; j_gene: TRBJ2-1; d_gene: TRBD2; CDR3aa: CASSFGGGNRQFF; CDR3nt: TGCGCCAGCAGCTTTGGCGGGGGGAACAGGCAGTTCTTC
abundance: once; v_gene: TRBV28; j_gene: TRBJ1-5; d_gene: .; CDR3aa: CASSLRVRGFRGNQPQHF; CDR3nt: TGTGCCAGCAGTTTAAGGGTCAGGGGTTTTAGGGGCAATCAGCCCCAGCATTTT
abundance: once; v_gene: TRBV2; j_gene: TRBJ2-7; d_gene: TRBD2; CDR3aa: CASSPRDYLSYEQYF; CDR3nt: TGTGCCAGCAGCCCTCGGGACTACCTATCCTACGAGCAGTACTTC
abundance: few; v_gene: TRBV5-4; j_gene: TRBJ2-6; d_gene: TRBD2; CDR3aa: CASSQDGGAGANVLTF; CDR3nt: TGTGCCAGCAGCCAAGATGGGGGGGCTGGGGCCAACGTCCTGACTTTC
abundance: .; v_gene: TRBV6-4; j_gene: TRBJ2-2; d_gene: .; CDR3aa: CASGDILTGELFF; CDR3nt: TGTGCCAGCGGGGACATCCTCACCGGGGAGCTGTTTTTT
abundance: few; v_gene: TRBV6-1; j_gene: TRBJ2-1; d_gene: TRBD1; CDR3aa: CASSETQGAGSYNEQFF; CDR3nt: TGTGCCAGCAGTGAAACGCAGGGGGCAGGTTCCTACAATGAGCAGTTCTTC
abundance: once; v_gene: TRBV6-5; j_gene: TRBJ1-2; d_gene: TRBD1; CDR3aa: CASSLPGQTYGYTF; CDR3nt: TGTGCCAGCAGTTTGCCGGGACAGACCTATGGCTACACCTTC
abundance: once; v_gene: TRBV19; j_gene: TRBJ2-5; d_gene: .; CDR3aa: CASRPGGWSRDISQETQYF; CDR3nt: TGTGCCAGTAGGCCTGGAGGATGGTCCCGGGACATCTCTCAAGAGACCCAGTACTTC
abundance: .; v_gene: TRBV7-8; j_gene: TRBJ2-7; d_gene: .; CDR3aa: CASSLDPGSSYEQYF; CDR3nt: TGTGCCAGCAGCTTAGATCCGGGGAGCTCCTACGAGCAGTACTTC
abundance: .; v_gene: TRBV19; j_gene: TRBJ1-1; d_gene: .; CDR3aa: CASSTIGGVREGNTEAFF; CDR3nt: TGTGCCAGTAGTACCATTGGGGGGGTAAGGGAGGGGAACACTGAAGCTTTCTTT
abundance: .; v_gene: TRBV4-3; j_gene: TRBJ2-7; d_gene: TRBD1; CDR3aa: CASSLIGTGPYEQYF; CDR3nt: TGCGCCAGCAGCCTCATCGGGACAGGGCCCTACGAGCAGTACTTC
abundance: once; v_gene: TRBV4-1; j_gene: TRBJ2-7; d_gene: TRBD1; CDR3aa: CASSQERDRSYGEYF; CDR3nt: TGCGCCAGCAGCCAAGAGCGGGACAGGTCCTACGGGGAGTACTTC
abundance: once; v_gene: TRBV7-3; j_gene: TRBJ1-1; d_gene: .; CDR3aa: CASSRVRTENTEAFF; CDR3nt: TGTGCCAGCAGCCGGGTCCGGACAGAGAACACTGAAGCTTTCTTT
abundance: .; v_gene: TRBV28; j_gene: TRBJ1-1; d_gene: .; CDR3aa: CASSNPGDTEAFF; CDR3nt: TGTGCCAGCAGCAACCCGGGGGACACTGAAGCTTTCTTT
abundance: once; v_gene: TRBV15; j_gene: TRBJ2-1; d_gene: TRBD1; CDR3aa: CATSPDRGRVNEQFF; CDR3nt: TGTGCCACCAGCCCGGACAGGGGAAGGGTCAATGAGCAGTTCTTC
abundance: .; v_gene: TRBV19; j_gene: TRBJ1-4; d_gene: TRBD1; CDR3aa: CASTTGAAQGREKLFF; CDR3nt: TGTGCCAGTACTACAGGGGCCGCTCAGGGAAGAGAAAAACTGTTTTTT
abundance: .; v_gene: TRBV30; j_gene: TRBJ1-2; d_gene: .; CDR3aa: CAWTKQGNYGYTF; CDR3nt: TGTGCCTGGACTAAGCAGGGGAACTATGGCTACACCTTC
abundance: .; v_gene: TRBV4-1; j_gene: TRBJ1-1; d_gene: .; CDR3aa: CASSQVNGGRTEAFF; CDR3nt: TGCGCCAGCAGCCAGGTGAACGGGGGAAGGACTGAAGCTTTCTTT
abundance: .; v_gene: TRBV5-6; j_gene: TRBJ1-2; d_gene: .; CDR3aa: CASSLSIQGPLFGYTF; CDR3nt: TGTGCCAGCAGCTTATCGATCCAGGGGCCCCTTTTTGGCTACACCTTC
abundance: .; v_gene: TRBV6-5; j_gene: TRBJ1-5; d_gene: TRBD1; CDR3aa: CASSYSGQGNQPQHF; CDR3nt: TGTGCCAGCAGTTACTCTGGACAGGGGAATCAGCCCCAGCATTTT
abundance: .; v_gene: TRBV5-1; j_gene: TRBJ2-1; d_gene: TRBD2; CDR3aa: CASSWTSGGLDEQFF; CDR3nt: TGCGCCAGCAGCTGGACTAGCGGGGGTCTGGATGAGCAGTTCTTC
abundance: .; v_gene: TRBV14; j_gene: TRBJ1-5; d_gene: .; CDR3aa: CASSERNQPQHF; CDR3nt: TGTGCCAGCAGCGAGAGAAATCAGCCCCAGCATTTT
abundance: .; v_gene: TRBV11-3; j_gene: TRBJ1-1; d_gene: .; CDR3aa: CASSLGPRGQAFF; CDR3nt: TGTGCCAGCAGCTTAGGTCCCAGGGGCCAAGCTTTCTTT
abundance: .; v_gene: TRBV5-1; j_gene: TRBJ1-3; d_gene: .; CDR3aa: CASSLGSLAGGNTIYF; CDR3nt: TGCGCCAGCAGCTTGGGTTCCCTGGCGGGCGGAAACACCATATATTTT
abundance: .; v_gene: TRBV4-2; j_gene: TRBJ1-2; d_gene: TRBD1; CDR3aa: CASSQDWSGQGRYGYTF; CDR3nt: TGTGCCAGCAGCCAAGATTGGTCGGGACAGGGGCGATATGGCTACACCTTC
abundance: .; v_gene: TRBV9; j_gene: TRBJ2-3; d_gene: TRBD2; CDR3aa: CASSVEIPGGIRADTQYF; CDR3nt: TGTGCCAGCAGCGTAGAAATCCCGGGGGGAATAAGGGCAGATACGCAGTATTTT
abundance: .; v_gene: TRBV30; j_gene: TRBJ2-3; d_gene: TRBD2; CDR3aa: CAWSVFTGTSGADTQYF; CDR3nt: TGTGCCTGGAGTGTCTTCACCGGGACTAGTGGCGCAGATACGCAGTATTTT
abundance: .; v_gene: TRBV5-1; j_gene: TRBJ1-2; d_gene: .; CDR3aa: CASSPRGHGGGYTF; CDR3nt: TGCGCCAGCAGCCCACGCGGACACGGTGGCGGCTACACCTTC
abundance: .; v_gene: TRBV7-9; j_gene: TRBJ2-1; d_gene: .; CDR3aa: CASSLGLGGFF; CDR3nt: TGTGCCAGCAGCTTAGGACTAGGCGGGTTCTTC
abundance: .; v_gene: TRBV13; j_gene: TRBJ1-4; d_gene: .; CDR3aa: CASSPKTGANEKLFF; CDR3nt: TGTGCCAGCAGCCCAAAGACAGGCGCTAATGAAAAACTGTTTTTT
abundance: .; v_gene: TRBV7-9; j_gene: TRBJ2-3; d_gene: .; CDR3aa: CASSFPTVGRDTQYF; CDR3nt: TGTGCCAGCAGCTTCCCCACGGTGGGCAGAGATACGCAGTATTTT
abundance: few; v_gene: TRBV19; j_gene: TRBJ2-7; d_gene: TRBD2; CDR3aa: CASSGTSDYEQYF; CDR3nt: TGTGCCAGTAGTGGGACTAGCGACTACGAGCAGTACTTC
abundance: .; v_gene: TRBV7-9; j_gene: TRBJ2-7; d_gene: .; CDR3aa: CASRPNAGGEQYF; CDR3nt: TGTGCCAGCAGACCTAACGCGGGTGGTGAGCAGTACTTC
abundance: .; v_gene: TRBV9; j_gene: TRBJ2-7; d_gene: TRBD2; CDR3aa: CASSVATSGGIYEQYF; CDR3nt: TGTGCCAGCAGCGTAGCGACTAGCGGGGGAATTTACGAGCAGTACTTC
abundance: .; v_gene: TRBV5-1; j_gene: TRBJ1-6; d_gene: .; CDR3aa: CASRDDAGPLNSPLHF; CDR3nt: TGCGCCAGCCGCGATGACGCAGGGCCGCTAAATTCACCCCTCCACTTT
abundance: .; v_gene: TRBV28; j_gene: TRBJ2-3; d_gene: .; CDR3aa: CASSLNTQDTDTQYF; CDR3nt: TGTGCCAGCAGTTTAAACACGCAGGACACAGATACGCAGTATTTT